The next 10 T cell receptor beta chains were all read from a single sample in a study of CD8+ T cells in alopecia areata. The authors extracted RNA and reverse transcribed it into cDNA as the sequencing template. The data were produced by immunoSEQ multiplex PCR, yet TCRdb's version contains in-frame clones alone and is incomplete. Found here are about 190,000 clones, 45% to 75% of them singletons; the top ten hold roughly 0.71%. The treatment here: oral pan-JAK inhibitor, 5-10 mg twice daily. The sequencing used CD4+ T cells sorted from blood, collected at week 4, from a patient treated with tofacitinib. The receptors derive from a human donor with alopecia areata.

Here the CDR3 DNA reads TGTGCCATCAGTGCAACCAGACTAGCGGGAGAGCCAAACATTCAGTACTTC. This gives the protein CAISATRLAGEPNIQYF. This sequence joins TRBV10-3 and TRBJ2-4, with 12 bases aligning to TRBD2. Germline loops: CDR1 ENHRY, CDR2 SYGVKD. This CDR3 has 17 residues. The V gene end was trimmed by 4 bases and the J gene end by 6 bases; junction bases not matched to a gene: 10.

The chain recombines TRBV20-1 with TRBJ1-5; D gene ambiguous. The V gene's germline CDR1 is DFQATT and CDR2 SNEGSKA (reference sequence). Between the trimmed V and J ends, which lost 8 bases and 6 bases, there was a span of 8 bases. The CDR3 length is 10 residues. The DNA of the CDR3 is TGCAGTCCGCATGGTCAGCCCCAGCATTTT. It encodes CSPHGQPQHF.

The V and J genes are TRBV2 and TRBJ2-3; D is unresolved. CDR1 SNHLY and CDR2 FYNNEI come from the germline V gene. V was shortened by 7 bases and J by 0 bases, with 5 bases between the two germline ends. This CDR3 region has 12 residues. CDR3 DNA: TGTGCCAGCACCCTTAGCACAGATACGCAGTATTTT. Protein sequence: CASTLSTDTQYF.

This clone occurred a few times. V and J are TRBV7-9 and TRBJ1-2; 9 bases map to TRBD1. V gave up 5 bases and J gave up 4 bases; unmatched junction bases: 8. The CDR3 sequence is 15 residues long. CDR1 is SEHNR, CDR2 FQNEAQ, per germline (reference sequence). The CDR3 DNA reads as TGTGCCAGCAGCCTAGGACAGGGGATAACCTATGGCTACACCTTC. Translated, it gives CASSLGQGITYGYTF.

The chain recombines TRBV29-1 with TRBJ2-2; D not certain. This CDR3 contains 14 residues. The V end was cut by 6 bases, the J end by 0 bases, with 11 bases between. Germline values: CDR1 SQVTM, CDR2 ANQGSEA. The CDR3 region has the DNA TGCAGCGTGGGTTCTGTTGCGAACACCGGGGAGCTGTTTTTT. As protein: CSVGSVANTGELFF.

The chain uses TRBV11-3 and TRBJ2-1, with D perhaps TRBD2 (5 bases). The CDR3 extends over 12 amino acids. Germline V CDR1 and CDR2: SGHNT, YENEEA. V lost 3 bases, J lost 10 bases, and 10 bases lay in between. CDR3 protein: CASSFLSSEQFF. The CDR3 DNA reads TGTGCCAGCAGCTTTCTTTCTAGCGAGCAGTTCTTC.

This chain links TRBV30 with TRBJ1-1; D might be TRBD1 (5 bases). Germline CDR1 GTSNPN, CDR2 SVGIG (reference sequence). V dropped 2 bases and J dropped 2 bases, with 12 bases sitting between them. CDR3 size: 14 residues. The CDR3, as DNA: TGTGCCTGGAGTTCAGGGAAGTTAAACACTGAAGCTTTCTTT. Translation: CAWSSGKLNTEAFF.

The genes are TRBV5-1 and TRBJ2-3; D is uncertain. V gave up 2 bases and J gave up 0 bases, with 1 base separating them. CDR3 length: 12 amino acids. Germline V CDR1 and CDR2: SGHRS, YFSETQ. CDR3 sequence: CASSFSTDTQYF. The DNA for the CDR3 is TGCGCCAGCAGCTTCAGCACAGATACGCAGTATTTT.

The rearrangement uses TRBV5-1 and TRBJ2-7; TRBD2 matches 10 bases. This CDR3 is 15 amino acids long. Germline CDR1 and CDR2: SGHRS and YFSETQ. J gave up 6 bases and V 3 bases, and 9 bases lay outside the gene matches. This CDR3 is CASSSLAGVGGEQYF. CDR3 DNA sequence: TGCGCCAGCAGCTCGCTAGCGGGAGTGGGGGGCGAGCAGTACTTC.

The V call is TRBV7-8, the J call TRBJ2-7, with D possibly TRBD1 on 5 matching bases. Germline V gene sequence: CDR1 SGHVS, CDR2 FQNEAQ. Trimming pared 4 bases from V and 5 bases from J, leaving 15 bases between. The CDR3 covers 14 residues. The CDR3 is CASSSPMGPNEQYF. The CDR3 DNA reads TGTGCCAGCAGCTCACCCATGGGGCCTAACGAGCAGTACTTC.